These 15 T cell receptor beta chains were all obtained from the same sample, sequenced in a study of persistence of HIV-infected CD4 T cells. The libraries were made with immunoSEQ version 4 in survey mode. Profiled with immunoSEQ multiplex PCR; TCRdb holds only in-frame clones, not every one. This sample has roughly 43,000 clones; 80% to 90% occur once, and the top ten carry around 0.92%. This nonspecific control used anti-CD3/anti-CD28 bead stimulation of CD4+ T cells. Responding CD4+ T cells were sorted by upregulation of both CD40 ligand and CD69. No antigen has been identified for these receptors. Sequencing used CD4+ T cells sorted from PBMCs after approximately 20-hour stimulation, obtained from a patient who received antiretroviral therapy. The receptors here all came from an adult man with HIV who was CMV-seropositive.

The chain is built from TRBV20-1 and TRBJ1-5; unclear D gene. The germline V and J ends were trimmed by 3 bases and 2 bases, with 14 bases remaining between them. From germline, CDR1 is DFQATT and CDR2 SNEGSKA (reference sequence). CDR3 length: 15 residues. Here the CDR3 reads CSASRGELGNQPQHF. The CDR3 coding sequence is TGCAGTGCTAGTCGCGGAGAATTGGGCAATCAGCCCCAGCATTTT.

The table lists this clone with a count of one. This chain links TRBV9 with TRBJ1-1, with 10 bases matching TRBD1. The V gene's germline CDR1 is SGDLS and CDR2 YYNGEE. CDR3 length: 18 amino acids. V lost 4 bases to trimming and J lost 0 bases; unmatched junction nucleotides: 12. This CDR3 is CASSPHRDRGLMNTEAFF. DNA of the CDR3: TGTGCCAGCAGCCCCCACCGGGACAGGGGATTAATGAACACTGAAGCTTTCTTT.

This chain's CDR3 is CASSPLGGASYNEQFF. As DNA, the CDR3 is TGTGCCAGCAGCCCCCTAGGCGGGGCTTCTTACAATGAGCAGTTCTTC. The V and J genes are TRBV3-1 (or the pseudogene TRBV3-2) and TRBJ2-1, with D tentatively TRBD2 (6 bases). V dropped 4 bases and J dropped 4 bases, with 17 bases sitting between them. Germline V lookup: CDR1 LGHDT, CDR2 YNNKEL (reference sequence). This CDR3 is built from 16 residues.

J is TRBJ1-2 and V is TRBV5-1; 10 nucleotides agree with TRBD1. Germline trimming cut 4 bases from V and 8 bases from J; bases unmatched to any gene: 8. Germline loops: CDR1 SGHRS, CDR2 YFSETQ. This CDR3 contains 14 residues. CDR3 amino acids: CASSGGTGAPGYTF. The CDR3 DNA reads TGCGCCAGCAGCGGTGGGACAGGGGCGCCGGGCTACACCTTC.

The chain couples TRBV2 to TRBJ1-5; D uncertain. The germline gives CDR1 SNHLY, CDR2 FYNNEI. With 5 bases removed from V and 15 bases from J, the gap between germline ends came to 17 bases. There are 12 residues in the CDR3. CDR3 protein: CASSSSGSVLHF. Here the CDR3 DNA reads TGTGCCAGCAGTTCCTCGGGCTCCGTGCTGCATTTT. The full variable domain, its missing parts supplied by reference TRBV2 and TRBJ1-5, is EPEVTQTPSHQVTQMGQEVILRCVPISNHLYFYWYRQILGQKVEFLVSFYNNEISEKSEIFDDQFSVERPDGSNFTLKIRSTKLEDSAMYFCASSSSGSVLHFGDGTRLSIL.

J is TRBJ1-6 and V is TRBV2; no definite D call. Per the germline V gene, CDR1 is SNHLY and CDR2 is FYNNEI. V lost 2 bases and J lost 10, with 12 bases in between. The CDR3 is 14 residues long. In DNA, the CDR3 is TGTGCCAGCAGTGAATTGAGAATCCGCTCACCCCTCCACTTT. It codes for CASSELRIRSPLHF. Filled out from reference TRBV2 and TRBJ1-6, the complete variable domain reads EPEVTQTPSHQVTQMGQEVILRCVPISNHLYFYWYRQILGQKVEFLVSFYNNEISEKSEIFDDQFSVERPDGSNFTLKIRSTKLEDSAMYFCASSELRIRSPLHFGNGTRLTVT.

V gene TRBV2 combines with J gene TRBJ2-1; 8 nucleotides line up with TRBD2. CDR3 length: 15 amino acids. Unmatched junction bases numbered 7, after V lost 2 bases and J lost 7 bases. Per germline, CDR1 SNHLY and CDR2 FYNNEI. The CDR3 bases are TGTGCCAGCAGTGAAAACAACGGGGGGGATAATGAGCAGTTCTTC. It yields the protein CASSENNGGDNEQFF.

The chain links TRBV19 to TRBJ1-1; no clear D gene. V was pared by 5 bases and J by 3 bases, with 10 bases between. This CDR3 region has 13 residues. Germline V gives CDR1 LNHDA, CDR2 SQIVND (reference sequence). CDR3 bases: TGTGCCAGTAGTCCAGCCAGGCACACTGAAGCTTTCTTT. As protein: CASSPARHTEAFF.

V is TRBV7-2 and J is TRBJ2-1, with D perhaps TRBD1 or TRBD2 (6 bases each). Germline V gene data show CDR1 as SGHTA and CDR2 as FQGNSA. The CDR3 loop spans 15 amino acids. V lost 2 bases and J 6 bases, leaving 14 bases between the germline ends. The CDR3 loop is CASSLKSGAINEQFF. The CDR3 nucleotides read TGTGCCAGCAGCTTAAAGTCGGGGGCGATCAATGAGCAGTTCTTC.

In nucleotides, the CDR3 is TGTGCCAGTAGTCATCAGGGTGACATTCAGTACTTC. Amino acids: CASSHQGDIQYF. The chain joins TRBV19 to TRBJ2-4; possibly TRBD1 for D (5 bases). Trimming stripped 5 bases from V and 8 bases from J, with 10 bases between. The CDR3 has 12 amino acids. The germline V gene has CDR1 LNHDA and CDR2 SQIVND (reference sequence).

This rearrangement joins TRBV5-4 to TRBJ1-1, with D tentatively TRBD1 (6 bases). V gave up 2 bases and J gave up 4 bases, with 12 bases separating them. There are 14 residues in the CDR3. CDR1 and CDR2 (germline): SGHNT, YYREEE (reference sequence). DNA for the CDR3: TGTGCCAGCAGCTTAGGGGAGGGGGGCACTGAAGCTTTCTTT. The encoded protein is CASSLGEGGTEAFF.

The J gene is TRBJ1-6, the V gene TRBV3-1 (or the pseudogene TRBV3-2); a weak D match, TRBD1 (5 bases). CDR1 and CDR2 (germline): LGHDT, YNNKEL (reference sequence). Trimming removed 1 base from V and 4 bases from J, with 5 bases in between. This CDR3 is 14 amino acids long. The CDR3 reads CASSQGQYNSPLHF. DNA of the CDR3: TGTGCCAGCAGCCAAGGACAGTATAATTCACCCCTCCACTTT.

This sequence joins TRBV18 and TRBJ1-4; D remains unclear. This CDR3 comprises 13 residues. Looked up from germline, CDR1 is KGHSH and CDR2 is LQKENI. Between the trimmed V and J ends, which lost 3 bases and 7 bases, there was a span of 9 bases. This CDR3 reads CASSPSRGEKLFF. DNA for the CDR3: TGTGCCAGCTCACCTTCACGCGGTGAAAAACTGTTTTTT.

The chain recombines TRBV15 with TRBJ2-1, with D perhaps being TRBD1 or TRBD2 (6 bases each). V dropped 6 bases and J dropped 2 bases, with 14 bases sitting between them. CDR1 is LNHNV and CDR2 is YYDKDF in the germline V gene (reference sequence). This CDR3 contains 15 residues. The DNA of the CDR3 is TGTGCCACCAGGAGGGGGGACGGGCCCTACAATGAGCAGTTCTTC. Translation: CATRRGDGPYNEQFF.

The V gene is TRBV9, the J gene TRBJ2-3, with TRBD2 identical over 8 bases. CDR1 and CDR2 from the germline V gene are SGDLS and YYNGEE. This CDR3 spans 15 amino acids. V shed 2 bases and J 0 bases; nucleotides not matched to a gene: 2. The CDR3 nucleotides read TGTGCCAGCAGCGTTAGCGGGGTTAGCACAGATACGCAGTATTTT. Its translation is CASSVSGVSTDTQYF.